This T cell receptor beta chain was sequenced for a study of cytomegalovirus exposure and HLA in healthy donors. The V end lost 7 bases, the J end lost 1 base, and 17 bases lay between the germline ends. CDR1 LNHDA and CDR2 SQIVND come from the germline V gene (reference sequence). This CDR3 has 17 amino acids. In the PCR, 60 Vbeta and 13 Jbeta primers were used. Assay used: immunoSEQ multiplex PCR; TCRdb lists only in-frame clones, some missing. The table includes 200,000 or so clones, nearly 80% detected once. The sequence came from a woman under 40 in good health and CMV-seropositive. The chain couples TRBV19 to TRBJ2-6; D unclear. Sequenced material: PBMCs. CDR3 coding DNA: TGTGCCAGTACCATATATACCCTTAGTTCTGGGGCCAACGTCCTGACTTTC. Amino acids: CASTIYTLSSGANVLTF.